This T cell receptor beta chain was identified in a study of radiotherapy plus CTLA-4 blockade in lung cancer. Study in general: Under 20% of enrolled patients responded objectively, and 31% had disease control. Notes on the study in general: Among blood TCR repertoires after radiotherapy plus ipilimumab, tumor-derived clones expanded.

Lung cancer patients with chemo-refractory metastatic non-small-cell disease were given focal radiation plus CTLA-4 blockade with ipilimumab. In regard to this clone: Its target is unknown.

Repertoires were generated with immunoSEQ multiplex PCR, while TCRdb's copy carries only in-frame clones and drops some. The sample holds about 98,000 clones, 82% seen once. The specimen comprised peripheral blood, sampled from a patient treated with radiotherapy plus ipilimumab. This TCR was recovered from a human donor with non-small cell lung cancer who had a partial response to radiotherapy plus ipilimumab.

As DNA, the CDR3 is TGTGCCAGCAGCCTTACTTCAGATACGCAGTATTTT. Translating gives CASSLTSDTQYF. This chain connects TRBV7-8 to TRBJ2-3; D is ambiguous. CDR3 length: 12 residues. The V end lost 5 bases, the J end lost 4 bases, and 7 bases lay between the germline ends. From germline, CDR1 is SGHVS and CDR2 FQNEAQ.